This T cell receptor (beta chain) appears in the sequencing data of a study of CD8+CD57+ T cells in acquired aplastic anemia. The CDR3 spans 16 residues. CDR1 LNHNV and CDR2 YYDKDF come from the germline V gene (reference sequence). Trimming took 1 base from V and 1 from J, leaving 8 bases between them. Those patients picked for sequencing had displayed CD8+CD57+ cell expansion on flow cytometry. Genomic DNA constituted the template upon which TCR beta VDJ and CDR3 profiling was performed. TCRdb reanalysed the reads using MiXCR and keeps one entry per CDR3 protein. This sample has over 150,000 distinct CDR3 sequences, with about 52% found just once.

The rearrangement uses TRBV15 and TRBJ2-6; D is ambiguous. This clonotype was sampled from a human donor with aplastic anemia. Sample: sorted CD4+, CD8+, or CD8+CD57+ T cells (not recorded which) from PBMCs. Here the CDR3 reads CATSRGDTSGANVLTF. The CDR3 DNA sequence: TGTGCCACCAGCAGAGGCGATACGTCTGGGGCCAACGTCCTGACTTTC.